A single sample gave rise to the 15 T cell receptor beta chains below, sequenced in a study of response to subunit inactivated influenza vaccine. TCRdb processed the RT-PCR reads anew with MiXCR; each CDR3 protein has one entry. The repertoire includes hundreds of thousands of distinct CDR3 sequences, 15% to 18% of them detected once, and about 9.9% sits in the top ten. Sequencing used PBMCs from blood, obtained 11 to 12 days after vaccination. These receptors were obtained from a middle-aged man who received an inactivated influenza vaccine.

In its sample, this clonotype was seen a few times. The chain employs TRBV12-3 or TRBV12-4 and TRBJ2-7, with TRBD2 matching over 7 bases. The CDR3 is made up of 17 amino acids. V dropped 3 bases and J dropped 0; count of bases not matched to a gene: 11. CDR3 loop: CASSFVPWRESSYEQYF. For the CDR3, the DNA is TGTGCCAGCAGTTTTGTCCCTTGGCGGGAGAGCTCCTACGAGCAGTACTTC.

This clonotype occurred a few times. This chain links TRBV28 with TRBJ2-7; TRBD2 agrees at 11 bases. Germline trimming cut 1 base from V and 4 bases from J; bases unmatched to any gene: 15. This CDR3 contains 19 residues. Looked up from germline, CDR1 is MDHEN and CDR2 is SYDVKM. This CDR3 reads CASSLSLAGGHLVGYEQYF. The CDR3 nucleotides read TGTGCCAGCAGTTTATCCCTAGCGGGAGGCCACCTCGTAGGTTACGAGCAGTACTTC.

This clonotype was detected only a few times. This sequence joins TRBV9 and TRBJ2-3; TRBD2 might be the D (6 bases). The CDR3 consists of 15 residues. Germline values: CDR1 SGDLS, CDR2 YYNGEE. Trimming stripped 3 bases from V and 0 bases from J, with 11 bases between. This CDR3 is CASSGRGGSTDTQYF. The CDR3 bases are TGTGCCAGCAGCGGTCGTGGAGGGAGCACAGATACGCAGTATTTT.

This clonotype was detected once. J is TRBJ2-1 and V is TRBV14; D gene unclear. This CDR3 is 16 amino acids long. Germline CDR1 reads SGHDN; CDR2 reads FVKESK. V lost 2 bases, J lost 0 bases, and 11 bases lay in between. This chain's CDR3 is CASSQTLSSSYNEQFF. The CDR3 DNA follows: TGTGCCAGCAGCCAAACCCTCTCGAGCTCCTACAATGAGCAGTTCTTC.

The J gene is TRBJ2-1, the V gene TRBV4-2; 8 nucleotides agree with TRBD2. The CDR3 is made up of 17 amino acids. V lost 3 bases to trimming and J lost 0 bases; unmatched junction nucleotides: 7. Germline assignment: CDR1 LGHNA and CDR2 YNFKEQ. The CDR3 bases are TGTGCCAGCAGCCATGGGGTAGCGGGGAGCTCCTACAATGAGCAGTTCTTC. Translating gives CASSHGVAGSSYNEQFF.

In its sample, this clonotype was seen a few times. This chain joins TRBV12-3 or TRBV12-4 and TRBJ2-3; 9 bases line up with TRBD1. The CDR3 is made up of 19 amino acids. J lost 1 base, V lost 6 bases, and 17 bases had no gene match. The DNA for the CDR3 is TGTGCCAGCAGCCCTCGCCTGCCGCCGGGACAGGGAGGCACAGATACGCAGTATTTT. Translation: CASSPRLPPGQGGTDTQYF.

The count of this clonotype is one. The V call is TRBV29-1, the J call TRBJ1-3; D is unresolved. The V end was cut by 7 bases, the J end by 0 bases, with 7 bases between. The CDR3 contains 12 residues. Germline V gives CDR1 SQVTM, CDR2 ANQGSEA. Written as DNA, the CDR3 is TGCAGCGCTGGCAGCTCTGGAAACACCATATATTTT. Translation gives CSAGSSGNTIYF.

This clonotype has just a few counts. V and J are TRBV7-2 and TRBJ2-3; D might be TRBD2 (5 bases). Trimming pared 5 bases from V and 2 bases from J, leaving 11 bases between. CDR3 length equals 14 residues. The germline gives CDR1 SGHTA, CDR2 FQGNSA. CDR3 DNA sequence: TGTGCCAGCAGCGTCGGACTTCCCACAGATACGCAGTATTTT. Protein: CASSVGLPTDTQYF.

This clonotype was found once. V and J are TRBV10-3 and TRBJ2-3, with 13 bases that match TRBD2. Germline V gives CDR1 ENHRY, CDR2 SYGVKD. The CDR3 covers 14 residues. V lost 8 bases and J lost 2; bases outside the gene matches: 1. The CDR3 loop reads CAIGLAGVTDTQYF. CDR3 coding DNA: TGTGCCATCGGACTAGCGGGGGTCACAGATACGCAGTATTTT.

This clonotype was seen ten or more times. DNA for the CDR3: TGTGCCAGCGGCCCGGGTGTTTTCTCTGGAAACACCATATATTTT. Translation gives CASGPGVFSGNTIYF. J is TRBJ1-3 and V is TRBV7-9, with D uncertain. Germline CDR1 is SEHNR and CDR2 is FQNEAQ (reference sequence). The V and J ends lost 8 bases and 0 bases respectively, with 14 bases between them. CDR3 length: 15 residues.

This clonotype has more than one count but fewer than ten. J is TRBJ2-2 and V is TRBV7-3, with TRBD2 matching over 14 bases. The length of the CDR3 is 15 residues. V was pared by 8 bases and J by 6 bases, with 5 bases of the junction left unmatched. Germline loops: CDR1 SGHTA, CDR2 FQGTGA. The CDR3 DNA reads TGTGCCAGCCGACTAGCGGGAGGGCCGGCCGGGGAGCTGTTTTTT. This gives the protein CASRLAGGPAGELFF.

This clonotype showed up just a few times. The rearrangement joins TRBV20-1 to TRBJ2-1, with TRBD2 matching 7 bases. V gave up 0 bases and J gave up 6 bases; unmatched junction bases: 8. This CDR3 region has 15 residues. Per germline, CDR1 DFQATT and CDR2 SNEGSKA (reference sequence). DNA of the CDR3: TGCAGTGCTAGAGATTGGACTAGTATTTCCAATGAGCAGTTCTTC. This codes for CSARDWTSISNEQFF.

This clonotype showed up many times. The J gene is TRBJ2-7, the V gene TRBV12-3 or TRBV12-4; TRBD1 agrees at 10 bases. V shed 5 bases and J 4 bases; nucleotides not matched to a gene: 2. The CDR3 consists of 13 residues. CDR3 in amino acids: CASSRTGGYEQYF. The CDR3 DNA sequence: TGTGCCAGCAGTCGGACAGGGGGGTACGAGCAGTACTTC.

This clonotype has more than one count but fewer than ten. This chain uses TRBV11-2 with TRBJ2-7, with a possible D match to TRBD1 (7 bases). The germline CDR1 and CDR2 sequences are SGHAT and FQNNGV. This CDR3 has 15 residues. With 1 base removed from V and 2 bases from J, the gap between germline ends came to 12 bases. As DNA, the CDR3 is TGTGCCAGCAGCTTAGCACAGGGGAGGACCTACGAGCAGTACTTC. Translated, it gives CASSLAQGRTYEQYF.

This clonotype was picked up many times. The J gene is TRBJ1-5, the V gene TRBV18; D call uncertain. The CDR3 is made up of 13 amino acids. Germline V gene data show CDR1 as KGHSH and CDR2 as LQKENI. Trimming took off 2 bases at V and 5 bases at J, with 7 bases between the two ends. CDR3 sequence: CASSPSEYQPQHF. CDR3 DNA: TGTGCCAGCTCACCATCTGAGTATCAGCCCCAGCATTTT.